This record concerns one TCR beta chain sequence. What it recognizes is unknown. TCRdb keeps only in-frame clones here, not all; method: immunoSEQ multiplex PCR. Of about 21,000 clones in the sample, 85% to 90% were seen once. This entry is derived from a study of T cells in localized non-small cell lung cancer. V gave up 11 bases and J gave up 3 bases, with 17 bases separating them. Germline loops: CDR1 MDHEN, CDR2 SYDVKM. CDR3 length: 13 amino acids. Study-level findings and limits: A single tumor region was sequenced, leaving heterogeneity possible. Maximal T cell clonality occurred in uninvolved adjacent lung, with tumor ranking below it. Appearing in adjacent lung were a median approximately 50 of the top 100 tumor clones.

The clonotype comes from a woman aged 35 to 69 with stage II squamous cell lung carcinoma. This specimen was PBMCs, taken before any cancer treatment. The rearrangement joins TRBV28 to TRBJ2-7; TRBD2 might be the D (6 bases). The CDR3 loop is CAATAGLNYEQYF. CDR3 nucleotide sequence: TGTGCCGCAACCGCGGGACTGAACTACGAGCAGTACTTC.